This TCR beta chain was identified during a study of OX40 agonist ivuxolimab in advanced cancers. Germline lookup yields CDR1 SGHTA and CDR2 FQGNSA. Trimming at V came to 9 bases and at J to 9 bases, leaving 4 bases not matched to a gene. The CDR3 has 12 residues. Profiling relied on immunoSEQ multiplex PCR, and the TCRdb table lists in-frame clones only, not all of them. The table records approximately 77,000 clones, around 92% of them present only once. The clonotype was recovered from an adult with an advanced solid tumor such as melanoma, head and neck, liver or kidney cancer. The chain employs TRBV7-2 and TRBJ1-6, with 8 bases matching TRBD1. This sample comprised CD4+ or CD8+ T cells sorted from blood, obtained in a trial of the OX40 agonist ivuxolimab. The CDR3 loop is CASGQGSSPLHF. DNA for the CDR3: TGTGCCAGTGGACAGGGAAGTTCACCCCTCCACTTT.